This T cell receptor beta chain was found in a study of OX40 agonist ivuxolimab in advanced cancers. Concerning this clone: Antigen unknown.

Some clones are missing from TCRdb's copy, which holds only in-frame ones; the method was immunoSEQ multiplex PCR. The table includes about 79,000 clones, around 94% detected once. Trimming took off 3 bases at V and 8 bases at J, with 13 bases between the two ends. The germline gives CDR1 MDHEN, CDR2 SYDVKM. This CDR3 spans 14 amino acids. Overall study findings and caveats: A proportion of nonresponders additionally exhibited low normalized T-cell clonal expansion.

V usage is TRBV28 and J usage is TRBJ1-4; D is uncertain. The sequence was collected from an adult with an advanced solid tumor such as melanoma, head and neck, liver or kidney cancer. Material: CD4+ or CD8+ T cells sorted from blood, obtained in a trial of the OX40 agonist ivuxolimab. The CDR3 protein is CASSFEGMGEKLFF. The CDR3 DNA reads TGTGCCAGCAGTTTTGAAGGGATGGGGGAAAAACTGTTTTTT.